The 21 T cell receptor beta chains below were found in one sample sequenced in a study of shared clonotypes between healthy human individuals. Assay used: immunoSEQ multiplex PCR; TCRdb lists only in-frame clones, some missing. The table includes 85,000 to 100,000 clones, almost 70% detected once. The sequencing input was memory CD8+ T cells sorted from blood. Subset denoted: CD45RO+ cells pooled with CCR7-negative TemRA cells. These receptors came from a man between 25 and 39 years old in good health.

In the case of this clone: The same CDR3 can be traced to other DNA sequences in this sample. This rearrangement joins TRBV6-4 to TRBJ1-1, with D hard to call. Trimming took 0 bases from V and 4 from J, leaving 9 bases between them. Germline loops: CDR1 MRHNA, CDR2 SNTAGT. This CDR3 comprises 14 residues. CDR3 sequence: CASSDSSRGTEAFF. The DNA of the CDR3 is TGTGCCAGCAGTGACTCAAGCCGGGGCACTGAAGCTTTCTTT.

This clone was counted between two and nine times. Distinct nucleotide sequences in the sample also encode this CDR3. The V call is TRBV5-5, the J call TRBJ2-5, with TRBD2 as a possible D gene (6 bases). Germline CDR1 SGHKS, CDR2 YYEKEE (reference sequence). Trimming stripped 2 bases from V and 2 bases from J, with 13 bases between. CDR3 size: 15 residues. The CDR3 reads CASSLGGRRQETQYF. In DNA form, the CDR3 reads TGTGCCAGCAGCTTAGGTGGGAGGAGGCAAGAGACCCAGTACTTC.

The rearrangement links TRBV9 to TRBJ2-1, with D unresolved. The CDR3 runs 15 residues. Germline V gene data show CDR1 as SGDLS and CDR2 as YYNGEE. Trimming cost V 0 bases and J 5 bases, with 12 bases left between them. CDR3 residues: CASSVASSQNNEQFF. DNA of the CDR3: TGTGCCAGCAGCGTAGCGTCCAGTCAGAACAATGAGCAGTTCTTC.

The rearrangement joins TRBV28 to TRBJ2-7; D tentatively fits TRBD1 or TRBD2 (6 bases each). In germline, CDR1 is MDHEN, CDR2 SYDVKM. Trimming took off 5 bases at V and 6 bases at J, with 20 bases between the two ends. The CDR3 length is 15 residues. The CDR3 spells CASSPLEGGVREQYF. DNA of the CDR3: TGTGCCAGCAGTCCTCTGGAGGGGGGCGTACGCGAGCAGTACTTC.

The rearrangement uses TRBV5-6 and TRBJ1-2, with D maybe TRBD1 (6 bases). Germline values: CDR1 SGHDT, CDR2 YYEEEE. V lost 2 bases and J lost 2, with 19 bases in between. The CDR3 runs 17 residues. The CDR3 coding sequence is TGTGCCAGCAGCTTACCATACAACAGGGCCCCAAACTATGGCTACACCTTC. Protein sequence: CASSLPYNRAPNYGYTF.

CDR3 sequence: CASSWGLDYNEQFF. CDR3 nucleotides: TGTGCCAGCAGTTGGGGACTAGATTACAATGAGCAGTTCTTC. The chain links TRBV28 to TRBJ2-1; 8 nucleotides match TRBD2. The CDR3 sequence is 14 residues long. From germline, CDR1 is MDHEN and CDR2 SYDVKM. The junction had 3 bases not matched to a gene; V was cut back by 4 bases and J by 4 bases.

This chain uses TRBV15 with TRBJ2-7; D is unresolved. The V end was cut by 1 base, the J end by 3 bases, with 13 bases between. Looked up from germline, CDR1 is LNHNV and CDR2 is YYDKDF (reference sequence). The CDR3 spans 15 residues. The CDR3 DNA sequence: TGTGCCACCAGCAGAGGGGGTGGCTCAGTCTACGAGCAGTACTTC. Translation gives CATSRGGGSVYEQYF.

This clone was detected many times. The genes are TRBV25-1 and TRBJ1-2, with D possibly TRBD1 on 5 matching bases. The germline V gene encodes CDR1 MGHDK and CDR2 SYGVNS. Trimming took off 7 bases at V and 7 bases at J, with 19 bases between the two ends. There are 14 residues in the CDR3. The CDR3, as DNA: TGTGCCAGCAAGTTGGCCAGGGTAGACCGTGGCTACACCTTC. Translating it yields CASKLARVDRGYTF.

This clone has more than one count but fewer than ten. In the same sample, other DNA sequences code for this CDR3. The rearrangement joins TRBV9 to TRBJ2-7; D unresolved. The V gene lost 4 bases and the J gene lost 0 bases, with 11 bases spanning the gap. The V gene's germline CDR1 is SGDLS and CDR2 YYNGEE. This CDR3 contains 14 residues. For the CDR3, the DNA is TGTGCCAGCAGCCCACGGCTTTTCTCCTACGAGCAGTACTTC. Amino acid sequence: CASSPRLFSYEQYF.

This clone was counted between two and nine times. This chain connects TRBV28 to TRBJ2-3; D ambiguous. V was clipped by 5 bases and J by 6 bases, with 18 bases between them. The CDR3 sequence is 15 residues long. Germline CDR1 MDHEN, CDR2 SYDVKM. This CDR3 reads CASSGGPNVMDTQYF. As DNA, the CDR3 is TGTGCCAGCAGTGGTGGTCCAAACGTGATGGATACGCAGTATTTT.

The gene calls are TRBV11-1 and TRBJ2-1; D is possibly TRBD1 (5 bases). CDR3 length equals 12 residues. V gave up 7 bases and J gave up 16 bases, with 20 bases separating them. Germline CDR1 is SGHAT and CDR2 is FQDESV (reference sequence). This CDR3 reads CASTRGLRGHFF. The DNA of the CDR3 is TGTGCCAGCACCCGTGGGTTAAGGGGTCATTTCTTC.

The CDR3 sequence: CASSLSAGSDTQYF. Here the CDR3 DNA reads TGTGCCAGCAGTTTATCTGCGGGATCCGATACGCAGTATTTT. This chain uses TRBV27 with TRBJ2-3, with D possibly being TRBD2 (6 bases). Trimming took 0 bases from V and 6 from J, leaving 10 bases between them. This CDR3 has 14 amino acids. Germline-derived CDR1 and CDR2 are MNHEY and SMNVEV (reference sequence).

This clone occurred a few times. The CDR3 here is CASRAGTGLHNTEAFF. As DNA, the CDR3 is TGTGCCAGCAGAGCCGGGACAGGGCTGCATAACACTGAAGCTTTCTTT. V gene TRBV2 combines with J gene TRBJ1-1; 9 bases are shared with TRBD1. The J segment lost 2 bases and the V segment lost 6 bases, leaving 10 bases of the junction unmatched. Germline loops: CDR1 SNHLY, CDR2 FYNNEI. This CDR3 has 16 amino acids.

The chain joins TRBV5-1 to TRBJ1-2, with D possibly being TRBD1 (5 bases). This CDR3 is 15 amino acids long. V was shortened by 4 bases and J by 1 base, with 14 bases between the two germline ends. The germline CDR1 and CDR2 sequences are SGHRS and YFSETQ. CDR3 DNA: TGCGCCAGCAGCGCAACGACGACAGATAACTATGGCTACACCTTC. This codes for CASSATTTDNYGYTF.

This clone has just one count. The chain employs TRBV27 and TRBJ1-2, with D possibly matching TRBD1 (5 bases). In germline, CDR1 is MNHEY, CDR2 SMNVEV (reference sequence). V lost 3 bases to trimming and J lost 4 bases, with 9 bases between them. The CDR3 is made up of 13 amino acids. The CDR3, as DNA: TGTGCCAGCAGTTTCAGAGACAGCTATGGCTACACCTTC. This sequence encodes CASSFRDSYGYTF.

This clone was detected only a few times. Germline is not matched at one junction end, which may reflect a read error. The rearrangement links TRBV10-1 to TRBJ2-7, with 8 nucleotides matching TRBD1. Per germline, CDR1 WNHNN and CDR2 SYGVQD (reference sequence). This CDR3 has 16 amino acids. CDR3 region: CASSESTGVFLHEQYF. The DNA of the CDR3 is TGCGCCAGCAGCGAGTCGACAGGGGTCTTTTTACACGAGCAGTACTTC.

A few counts support this clone. The CDR3 nucleotides are TGCGCCAGCAGTGGGTGGGTCTGCGAGCAGTACTTC. This codes for CASSGWVCEQYF. The chain carries TRBV10-1 and TRBJ2-7; D call uncertain. CDR1 is WNHNN, CDR2 SYGVQD, per germline (reference sequence). The CDR3 spans 12 residues. V was clipped by 4 bases and J by 6 bases, with 10 bases between them.

The chain joins TRBV14 to TRBJ2-5; tentatively, D is TRBD1 (6 bases). Trimming stripped 1 base from V and 4 bases from J, with 16 bases between. Germline V gene sequence: CDR1 SGHDN, CDR2 FVKESK. The CDR3 loop spans 16 amino acids. The CDR3 loop reads CASSQGQAFPGETQYF. The CDR3 bases are TGTGCCAGCAGCCAAGGACAGGCTTTCCCGGGAGAGACCCAGTACTTC.

The chain has TRBV6-1 and TRBJ2-7; tentatively, D is TRBD2 (6 bases). Deletions cut 3 bases from V and 2 bases from J, with 14 bases between. Germline V gene lookup returns CDR1 MNHNS and CDR2 SASEGT. The CDR3 is 15 amino acids. This CDR3 is CASSDERGIPYEQYF. The CDR3 DNA follows: TGTGCCAGCAGTGATGAACGGGGGATCCCCTACGAGCAGTACTTC.

The chain has TRBV13 and TRBJ2-7; 10 bases are a match to TRBD2. Germline-derived CDR1 and CDR2 are PRHDT and FYEKMQ (reference sequence). This CDR3 comprises 18 residues. Unmatched junction bases numbered 12, after V lost 0 bases and J lost 4 bases. The CDR3 region is CASSLGPGLAGDGYEQYF. In nucleotides, the CDR3 is TGTGCCAGCAGCTTAGGCCCCGGCCTAGCGGGAGACGGTTACGAGCAGTACTTC.

V gene TRBV27 combines with J gene TRBJ1-4; no reliable D call. This CDR3 is 13 amino acids long. The germline CDR1 and CDR2 sequences are MNHEY and SMNVEV (reference sequence). V was cut by 1 base and J by 8 bases, with 8 bases left in between. CDR3 DNA: TGTGCCAGCAGTTTATTCCTGCGGGAAAAACTGTTTTTT. Protein: CASSLFLREKLFF. The full variable domain, its missing parts supplied by reference TRBV27 and TRBJ1-4, is EAQVTQNPRYLITVTGKKLTVTCSQNMNHEYMSWYRQDPGLGLRQIYYSMNVEVTDKGDVPEGYKVSRKEKRNFPLILESPSPNQTSLYFCASSLFLREKLFFGSGTQLSVL.